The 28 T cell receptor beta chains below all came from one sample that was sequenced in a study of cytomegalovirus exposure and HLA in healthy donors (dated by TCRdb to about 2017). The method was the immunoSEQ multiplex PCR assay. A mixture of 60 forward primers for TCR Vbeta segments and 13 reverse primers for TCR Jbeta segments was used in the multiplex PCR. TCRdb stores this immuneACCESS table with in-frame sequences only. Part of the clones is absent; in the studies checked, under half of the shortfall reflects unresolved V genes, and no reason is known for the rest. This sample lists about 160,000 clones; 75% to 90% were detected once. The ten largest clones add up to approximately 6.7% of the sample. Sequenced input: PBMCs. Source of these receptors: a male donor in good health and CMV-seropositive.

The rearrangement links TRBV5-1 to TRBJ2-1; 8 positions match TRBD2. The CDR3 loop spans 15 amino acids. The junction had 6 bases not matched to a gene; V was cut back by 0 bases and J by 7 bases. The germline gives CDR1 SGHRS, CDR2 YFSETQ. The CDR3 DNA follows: TGCGCCAGCAGCTTGGTAGCGGGAATGGGTAATGAGCAGTTCTTC. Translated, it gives CASSLVAGMGNEQFF.

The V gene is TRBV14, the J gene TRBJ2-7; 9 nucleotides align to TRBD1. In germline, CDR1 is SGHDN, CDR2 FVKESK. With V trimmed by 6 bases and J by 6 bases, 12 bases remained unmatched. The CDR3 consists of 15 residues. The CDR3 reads CASRQGQGRSSEQYF. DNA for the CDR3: TGTGCCAGCAGGCAGGGACAGGGAAGGTCAAGCGAGCAGTACTTC.

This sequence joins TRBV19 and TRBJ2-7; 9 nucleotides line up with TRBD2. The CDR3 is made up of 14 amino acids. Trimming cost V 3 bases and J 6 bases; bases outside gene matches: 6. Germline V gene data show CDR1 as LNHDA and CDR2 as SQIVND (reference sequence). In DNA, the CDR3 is TGTGCCAGTAGTATGGTCGGACTAGCGCTCGAGCAGTACTTC. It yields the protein CASSMVGLALEQYF.

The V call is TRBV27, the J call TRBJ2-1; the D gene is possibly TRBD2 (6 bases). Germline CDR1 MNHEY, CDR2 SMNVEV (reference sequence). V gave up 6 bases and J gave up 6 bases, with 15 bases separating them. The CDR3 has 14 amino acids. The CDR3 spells CASRSGTPGNEQFF. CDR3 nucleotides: TGTGCCAGCAGGAGTGGGACTCCGGGCAATGAGCAGTTCTTC.

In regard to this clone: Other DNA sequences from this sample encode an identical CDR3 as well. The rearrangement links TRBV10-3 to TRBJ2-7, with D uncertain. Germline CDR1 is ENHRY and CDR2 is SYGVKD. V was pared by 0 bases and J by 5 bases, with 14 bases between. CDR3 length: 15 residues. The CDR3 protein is CAISESISSGNEQYF. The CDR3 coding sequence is TGTGCCATCAGTGAGTCGATTAGTTCTGGTAACGAGCAGTACTTC.

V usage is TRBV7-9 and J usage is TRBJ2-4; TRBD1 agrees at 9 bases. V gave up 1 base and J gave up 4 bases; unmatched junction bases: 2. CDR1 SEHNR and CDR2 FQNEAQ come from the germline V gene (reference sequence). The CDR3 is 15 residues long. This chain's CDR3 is CASSLGTGVKNIQYF. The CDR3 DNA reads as TGTGCCAGCAGCTTAGGGACAGGGGTTAAAAACATTCAGTACTTC.

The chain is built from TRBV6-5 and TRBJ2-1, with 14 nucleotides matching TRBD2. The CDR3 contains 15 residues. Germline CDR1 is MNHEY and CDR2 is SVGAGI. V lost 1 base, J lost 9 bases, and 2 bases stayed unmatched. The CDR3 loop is CASSYWGTSGSEQFF. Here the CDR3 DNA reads TGTGCCAGCAGTTACTGGGGGACTAGCGGGAGTGAGCAGTTCTTC.

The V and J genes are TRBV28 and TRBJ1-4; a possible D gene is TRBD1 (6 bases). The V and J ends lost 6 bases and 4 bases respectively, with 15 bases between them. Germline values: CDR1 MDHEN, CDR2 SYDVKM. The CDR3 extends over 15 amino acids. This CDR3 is CASRTGTPVNEKLFF. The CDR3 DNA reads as TGTGCCAGCAGAACCGGGACACCGGTTAATGAAAAACTGTTTTTT.

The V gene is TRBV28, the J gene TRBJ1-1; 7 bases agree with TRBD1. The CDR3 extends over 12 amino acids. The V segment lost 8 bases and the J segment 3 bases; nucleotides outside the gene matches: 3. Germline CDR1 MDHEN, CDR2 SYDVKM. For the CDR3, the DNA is TGTGCCAGCCTCGACAGGGACACTGAAGCTTTCTTT. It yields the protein CASLDRDTEAFF.

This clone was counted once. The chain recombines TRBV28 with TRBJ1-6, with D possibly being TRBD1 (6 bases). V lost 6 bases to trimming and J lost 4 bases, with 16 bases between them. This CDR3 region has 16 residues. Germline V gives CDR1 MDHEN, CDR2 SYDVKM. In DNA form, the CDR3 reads TGTGCCAGCAGCAACGCCCGGGACACTTATAATTCACCCCTCCACTTT. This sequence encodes CASSNARDTYNSPLHF.

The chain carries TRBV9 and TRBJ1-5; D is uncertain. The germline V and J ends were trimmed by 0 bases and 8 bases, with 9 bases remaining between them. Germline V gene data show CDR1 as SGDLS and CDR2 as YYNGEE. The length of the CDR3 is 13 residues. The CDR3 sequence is CASSVGLREPQHF. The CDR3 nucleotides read TGTGCCAGCAGCGTAGGTCTCCGGGAGCCCCAGCATTTT.

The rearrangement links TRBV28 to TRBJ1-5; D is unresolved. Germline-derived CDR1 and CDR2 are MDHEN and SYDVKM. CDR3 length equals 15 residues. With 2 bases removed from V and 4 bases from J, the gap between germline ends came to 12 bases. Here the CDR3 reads CASSLPDIRNQPQHF. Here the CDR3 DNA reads TGTGCCAGCAGTTTACCCGACATAAGGAATCAGCCCCAGCATTTT.

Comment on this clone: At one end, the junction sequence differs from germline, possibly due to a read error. The CDR3 nucleotides are TGTTCCAGCAGCTTAGCCCCTGATGAAAAACTGTTTTTT. It yields the protein CSSSLAPDEKLFF. V is TRBV7-9 and J is TRBJ1-4; unclear D gene. The CDR3 covers 13 residues. CDR1 SEHNR and CDR2 FQNEAQ come from the germline V gene (reference sequence).

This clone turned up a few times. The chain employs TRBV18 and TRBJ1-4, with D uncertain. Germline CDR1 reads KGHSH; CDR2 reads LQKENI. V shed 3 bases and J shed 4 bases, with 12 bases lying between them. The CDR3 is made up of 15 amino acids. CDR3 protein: CASSPFNPGNEKLFF. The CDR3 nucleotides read TGTGCCAGCTCACCCTTTAATCCGGGTAATGAAAAACTGTTTTTT.

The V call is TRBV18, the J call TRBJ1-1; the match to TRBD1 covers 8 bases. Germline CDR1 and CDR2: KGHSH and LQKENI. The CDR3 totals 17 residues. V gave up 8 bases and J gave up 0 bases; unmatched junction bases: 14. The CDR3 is CASALQGAADLNTEAFF. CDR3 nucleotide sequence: TGTGCCAGCGCACTTCAGGGGGCGGCTGATTTGAACACTGAAGCTTTCTTT.

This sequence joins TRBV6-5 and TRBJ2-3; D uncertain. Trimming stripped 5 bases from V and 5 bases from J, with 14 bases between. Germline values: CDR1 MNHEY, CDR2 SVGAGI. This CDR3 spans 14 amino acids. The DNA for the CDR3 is TGTGCCAGCAGTAAGGCGGCGGCACAAGATACGCAGTATTTT. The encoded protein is CASSKAAAQDTQYF.

CDR3 loop: CASSSNIFLNEQFF. The CDR3 DNA follows: TGTGCCAGCAGCTCAAACATCTTCCTCAATGAGCAGTTCTTC. The rearrangement joins TRBV11-3 to TRBJ2-1; D unresolved. Looked up from germline, CDR1 is SGHNT and CDR2 is YENEEA. The CDR3 sequence is 14 residues long. Trimming shortened V by 4 bases and J by 6 bases, and 13 bases separated the two germline ends.

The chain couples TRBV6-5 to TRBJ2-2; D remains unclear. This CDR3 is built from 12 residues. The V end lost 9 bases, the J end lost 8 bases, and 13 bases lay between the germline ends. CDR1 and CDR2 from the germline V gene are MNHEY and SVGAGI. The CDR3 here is CASSHPEGELFF. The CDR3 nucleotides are TGTGCCAGTTCCCACCCGGAGGGGGAGCTGTTTTTT.

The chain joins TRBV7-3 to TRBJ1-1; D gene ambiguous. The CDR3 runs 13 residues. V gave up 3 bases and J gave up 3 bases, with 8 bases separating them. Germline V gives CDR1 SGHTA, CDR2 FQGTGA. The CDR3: CASSFNRDTEAFF. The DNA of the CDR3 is TGTGCCAGCAGCTTTAACCGGGACACTGAAGCTTTCTTT.

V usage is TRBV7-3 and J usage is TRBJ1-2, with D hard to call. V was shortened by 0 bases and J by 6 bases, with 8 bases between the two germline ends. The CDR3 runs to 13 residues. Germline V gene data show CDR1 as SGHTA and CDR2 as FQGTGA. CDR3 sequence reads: CASSLTRENGYTF. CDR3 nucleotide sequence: TGTGCCAGCAGCTTAACCCGGGAGAATGGCTACACCTTC.

CDR3 loop: CASSEYGQPQHF. DNA of the CDR3: TGTGCCAGCAGTGAATACGGTCAGCCCCAGCATTTT. V is TRBV25-1 and J is TRBJ1-5; D not resolved. CDR3 size: 12 residues. Germline-derived CDR1 and CDR2 are MGHDK and SYGVNS. Trimming shortened V by 0 bases and J by 6 bases, and 3 bases separated the two germline ends.

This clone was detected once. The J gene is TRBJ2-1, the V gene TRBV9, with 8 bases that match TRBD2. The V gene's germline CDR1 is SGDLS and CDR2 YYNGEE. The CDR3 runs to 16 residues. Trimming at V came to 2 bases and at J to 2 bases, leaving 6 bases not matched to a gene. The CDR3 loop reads CASSVETSAPYNEQFF. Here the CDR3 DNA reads TGTGCCAGCAGCGTTGAGACTAGCGCGCCCTACAATGAGCAGTTCTTC. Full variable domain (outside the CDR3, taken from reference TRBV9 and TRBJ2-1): DSGVTQTPKHLITATGQRVTLRCSPRSGDLSVYWYQQSLDQGLQFLIQYYNGEERAKGNILERFSAQQFPDLHSELNLSSLELGDSALYFCASSVETSAPYNEQFFGPGTRLTVL.

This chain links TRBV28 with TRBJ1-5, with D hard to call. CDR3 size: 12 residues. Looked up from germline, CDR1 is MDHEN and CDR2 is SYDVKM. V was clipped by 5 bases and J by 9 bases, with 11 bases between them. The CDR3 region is CASSPPPGPQHF. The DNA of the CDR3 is TGTGCCAGCAGTCCCCCCCCGGGGCCCCAGCATTTT. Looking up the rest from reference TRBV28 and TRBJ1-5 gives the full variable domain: DVKVTQSSRYLVKRTGEKVFLECVQDMDHENMFWYRQDPGLGLRLIYFSYDVKMKEKGDIPEGYSVSREKKERFSLILESASTNQTSMYLCASSPPPGPQHFGDGTRLSIL.

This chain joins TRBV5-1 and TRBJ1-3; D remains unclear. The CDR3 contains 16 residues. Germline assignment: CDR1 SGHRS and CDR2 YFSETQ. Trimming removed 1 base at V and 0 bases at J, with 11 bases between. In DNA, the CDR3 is TGCGCCAGCAGCTTGCAGGACTCATACTCTGGAAACACCATATATTTT. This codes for CASSLQDSYSGNTIYF.

The chain's CDR3 is CASSFQREVETQYF. The CDR3 DNA follows: TGTGCCAGCAGCTTTCAGCGGGAGGTGGAGACCCAGTACTTC. The chain combines TRBV5-6 with TRBJ2-5; 9 bases line up with TRBD2. V shed 2 bases, J shed 5 bases, and the junction held 4 bases outside the gene matches. Looked up from germline, CDR1 is SGHDT and CDR2 is YYEEEE. The CDR3 is 14 residues long.

CDR3 sequence reads: CASSLAGGSGYGYTF. The CDR3 coding sequence is TGCGCCAGCAGCCTGGCAGGGGGCTCTGGCTATGGCTACACCTTC. V and J are TRBV5-1 and TRBJ1-2, with TRBD1 identical over 8 bases. The CDR3 consists of 15 residues. The V gene's germline CDR1 is SGHRS and CDR2 YFSETQ. Losses at the gene ends were 4 bases for V and 4 bases for J; bases not matched to a gene: 9.

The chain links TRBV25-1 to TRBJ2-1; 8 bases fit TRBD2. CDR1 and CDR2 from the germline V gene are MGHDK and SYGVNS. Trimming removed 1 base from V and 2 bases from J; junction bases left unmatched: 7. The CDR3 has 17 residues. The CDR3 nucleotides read TGTGCCAGCAGTGAATCCTCCGGGAGGGGGACCTACAATGAGCAGTTCTTC. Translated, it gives CASSESSGRGTYNEQFF.

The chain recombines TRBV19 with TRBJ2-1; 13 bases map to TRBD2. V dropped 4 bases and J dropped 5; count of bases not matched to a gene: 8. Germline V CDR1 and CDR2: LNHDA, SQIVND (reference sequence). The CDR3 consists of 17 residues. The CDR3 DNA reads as TGTGCCAGTAGTACCCTCGGACTAGCGGGAGTAGACAATGAGCAGTTCTTC. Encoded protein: CASSTLGLAGVDNEQFF.